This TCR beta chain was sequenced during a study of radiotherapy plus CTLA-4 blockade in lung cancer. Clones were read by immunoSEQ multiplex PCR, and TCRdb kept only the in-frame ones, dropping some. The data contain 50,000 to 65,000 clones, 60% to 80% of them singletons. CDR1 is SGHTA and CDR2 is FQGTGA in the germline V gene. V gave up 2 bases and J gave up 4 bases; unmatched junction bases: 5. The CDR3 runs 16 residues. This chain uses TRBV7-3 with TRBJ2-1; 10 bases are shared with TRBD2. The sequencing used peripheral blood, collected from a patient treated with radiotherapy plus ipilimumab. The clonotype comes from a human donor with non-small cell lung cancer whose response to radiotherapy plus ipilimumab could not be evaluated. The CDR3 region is CASSLGSSGGYNEQFF. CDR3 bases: TGTGCCAGCAGCTTAGGATCTAGCGGGGGTTACAATGAGCAGTTCTTC.